This T cell receptor (beta chain) was obtained from a study of blood T cell repertoires in COVID-19. TCRdb's copy holds only in-frame clones and misses some; the assay was immunoSEQ multiplex PCR. The sample contains 190,000 or so clones, roughly four fifths of which appear only once. This clone was counted a few times. Participants, roughly 18 to 100 years old, spanned approximately 26 US areas. Cohort 3 donors were reported recovered after two negative PCRs, clearance, or symptom resolution. The V and J ends lost 1 base and 3 bases respectively, with 16 bases between them. Germline assignment: CDR1 LNHDA and CDR2 SQIVND (reference sequence). This CDR3 is built from 16 residues.

The clonotype comes from a man aged 40-50 years who had recovered from COVID-19. The V and J genes are TRBV19 and TRBJ2-7; D is possibly TRBD2 (6 bases). The sample comprised PBMCs or T cells enriched from blood (not recorded which). CDR3 sequence: CASSIGGGTAYYEQYF. The DNA of the CDR3 is TGTGCCAGTAGTATAGGTGGGGGGACTGCGTACTACGAGCAGTACTTC. Variable domain in full (rest from reference TRBV19 and TRBJ2-7): DGGITQSPKYLFRKEGQNVTLSCEQNLNHDAMYWYRQDPGQGLRLIYYSQIVNDFQKGDIAEGYSVSREKKESFPLTVTSAQKNPTAFYLCASSIGGGTAYYEQYFGPGTRLTVT.